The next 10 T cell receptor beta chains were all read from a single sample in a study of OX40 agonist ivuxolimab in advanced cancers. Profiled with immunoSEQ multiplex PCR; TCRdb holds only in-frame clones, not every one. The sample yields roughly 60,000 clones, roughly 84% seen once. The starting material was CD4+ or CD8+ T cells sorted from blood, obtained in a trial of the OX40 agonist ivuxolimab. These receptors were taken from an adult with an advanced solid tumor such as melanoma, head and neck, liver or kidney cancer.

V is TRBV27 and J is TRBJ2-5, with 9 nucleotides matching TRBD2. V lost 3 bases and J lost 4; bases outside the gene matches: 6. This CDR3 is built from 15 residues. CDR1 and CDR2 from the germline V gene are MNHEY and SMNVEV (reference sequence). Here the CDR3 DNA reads TGTGCCAGCAGTTTTACCGCGGGAGGGTTAGAGACCCAGTACTTC. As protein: CASSFTAGGLETQYF.

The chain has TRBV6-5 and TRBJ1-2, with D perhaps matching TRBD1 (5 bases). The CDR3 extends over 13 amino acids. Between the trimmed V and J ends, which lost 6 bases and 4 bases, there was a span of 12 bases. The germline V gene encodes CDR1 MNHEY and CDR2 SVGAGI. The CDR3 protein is CASSPRVRYGYTF. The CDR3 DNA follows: TGTGCCAGCAGCCCCAGGGTTCGCTATGGCTACACCTTC.

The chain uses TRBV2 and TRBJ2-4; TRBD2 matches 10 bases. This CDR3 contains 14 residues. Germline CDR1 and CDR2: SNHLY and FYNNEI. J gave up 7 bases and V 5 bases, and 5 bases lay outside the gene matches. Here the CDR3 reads CASSPPSGSNIQYF. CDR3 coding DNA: TGTGCCAGCAGTCCCCCTAGCGGGAGCAACATTCAGTACTTC.

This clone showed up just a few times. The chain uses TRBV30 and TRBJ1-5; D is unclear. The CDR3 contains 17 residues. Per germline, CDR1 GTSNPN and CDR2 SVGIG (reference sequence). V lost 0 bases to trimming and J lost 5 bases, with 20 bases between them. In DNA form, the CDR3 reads TGTGCCTGGAGTGTACTAACGCCAGGCCCTAGTGATCAGCCCCAGCATTTT. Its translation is CAWSVLTPGPSDQPQHF.

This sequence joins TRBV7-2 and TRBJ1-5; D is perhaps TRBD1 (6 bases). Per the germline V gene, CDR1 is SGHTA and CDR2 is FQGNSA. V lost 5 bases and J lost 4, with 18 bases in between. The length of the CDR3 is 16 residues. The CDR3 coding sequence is TGTGCCAGCAGCCCCTCACAGGGATCGATTAATCAGCCCCAGCATTTT. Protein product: CASSPSQGSINQPQHF. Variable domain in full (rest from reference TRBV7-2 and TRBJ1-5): GAGVSQSPSNKVTEKGKDVELRCDPISGHTALYWYRQSLGQGLEFLIYFQGNSAPDKSGLPSDRFSAERTGGSVSTLTIQRTQQEDSAVYLCASSPSQGSINQPQHFGDGTRLSIL.

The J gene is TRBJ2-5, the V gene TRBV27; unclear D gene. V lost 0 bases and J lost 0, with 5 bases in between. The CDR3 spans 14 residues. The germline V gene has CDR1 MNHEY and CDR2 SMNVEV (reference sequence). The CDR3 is CASSLSWDQETQYF. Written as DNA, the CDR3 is TGTGCCAGCAGTTTATCCTGGGACCAAGAGACCCAGTACTTC.

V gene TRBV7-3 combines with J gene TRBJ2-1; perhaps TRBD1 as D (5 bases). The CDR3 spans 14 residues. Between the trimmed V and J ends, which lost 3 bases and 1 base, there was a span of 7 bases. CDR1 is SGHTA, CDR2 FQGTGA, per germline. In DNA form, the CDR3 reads TGTGCCAGCAGCTTCGACAGTTCCTACAATGAGCAGTTCTTC. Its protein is CASSFDSSYNEQFF.

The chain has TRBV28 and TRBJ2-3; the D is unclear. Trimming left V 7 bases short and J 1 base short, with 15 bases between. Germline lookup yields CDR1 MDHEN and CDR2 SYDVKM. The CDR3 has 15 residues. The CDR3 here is CASIPSKSGTDTQYF. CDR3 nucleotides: TGTGCCAGCATCCCGAGCAAGTCGGGCACAGATACGCAGTATTTT. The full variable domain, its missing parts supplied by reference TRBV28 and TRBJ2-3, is DVKVTQSSRYLVKRTGEKVFLECVQDMDHENMFWYRQDPGLGLRLIYFSYDVKMKEKGDIPEGYSVSREKKERFSLILESASTNQTSMYLCASIPSKSGTDTQYFGPGTRLTVL.

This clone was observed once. CDR3 nucleotide sequence: TGTGCCAGCAGTTTAGAGGATGCGGGGGGGGCTAATGAAAAACTGTTTTTT. Translation: CASSLEDAGGANEKLFF. This chain connects TRBV28 to TRBJ1-4, with D possibly TRBD1 on 5 matching bases. Trimming shortened V by 2 bases and J by 3 bases, and 16 bases separated the two germline ends. CDR1 and CDR2 (germline): MDHEN, SYDVKM. The CDR3 sequence is 17 residues long. The full variable domain, in which reference TRBV28 and TRBJ1-4 provide the parts outside the CDR3, is DVKVTQSSRYLVKRTGEKVFLECVQDMDHENMFWYRQDPGLGLRLIYFSYDVKMKEKGDIPEGYSVSREKKERFSLILESASTNQTSMYLCASSLEDAGGANEKLFFGSGTQLSVL.

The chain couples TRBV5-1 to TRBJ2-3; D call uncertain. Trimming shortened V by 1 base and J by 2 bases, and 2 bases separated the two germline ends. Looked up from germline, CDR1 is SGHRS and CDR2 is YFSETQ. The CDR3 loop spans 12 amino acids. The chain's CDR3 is CASSLPTDTQYF. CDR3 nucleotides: TGCGCCAGCAGCTTGCCCACAGATACGCAGTATTTT.